One and the same sample provided the 25 T cell receptor beta chains below, sequenced in a study of blood T cell repertoires in COVID-19. The data were produced by immunoSEQ multiplex PCR, yet TCRdb's version contains in-frame clones alone and is incomplete. The sample shows tens of thousands of clones, approximately 80% of them seen only once. Specimen: peripheral blood. The receptors shown here come from a human donor in a cohort sampled during active COVID-19.

This clone was seen a handful of times. This sequence joins TRBV24-1 and TRBJ2-5, with 7 bases aligning to TRBD2. This CDR3 is built from 16 residues. Trimming cost V 4 bases and J 1 base; bases outside gene matches: 8. Germline-derived CDR1 and CDR2 are KGHDR and SFDVKD. The CDR3 region is CATSDTRGSLQETQYF. The DNA for the CDR3 is TGTGCCACCAGTGACACGCGGGGGAGCCTCCAAGAGACCCAGTACTTC.

This chain uses TRBV5-1 with TRBJ2-5; weak D call: TRBD1 (6 bases). Looked up from germline, CDR1 is SGHRS and CDR2 is YFSETQ. The CDR3 runs to 14 residues. Trimming pared 4 bases from V and 4 bases from J, leaving 14 bases between. The CDR3, as DNA: TGCGCCAGCAGCACCGGGACACCCAGAGAGACCCAGTACTTC. It is translated as CASSTGTPRETQYF.

V and J are TRBV7-9 and TRBJ1-3; 9 bases align to TRBD1. J gave up 0 bases and V 3 bases, and 3 bases lay outside the gene matches. The CDR3 consists of 16 residues. CDR1 and CDR2 (germline): SEHNR, FQNEAQ (reference sequence). CDR3 DNA: TGTGCCAGCAGCTTGTCGGGACAGGGCTCTGGAAACACCATATATTTT. This codes for CASSLSGQGSGNTIYF.

The rearrangement links TRBV9 to TRBJ1-3, with D hard to call. Between the trimmed V and J ends, which lost 0 bases and 4 bases, there was a span of 14 bases. The CDR3 runs to 16 residues. Germline V lookup: CDR1 SGDLS, CDR2 YYNGEE. In nucleotides, the CDR3 is TGTGCCAGCAGCGTAGGGGTCCGAGCGAAGGGAAACACCATATATTTT. This gives the protein CASSVGVRAKGNTIYF.

V is TRBV5-1 and J is TRBJ2-1; a possible D gene is TRBD1 (7 bases). The CDR3 contains 18 residues. In germline, CDR1 is SGHRS, CDR2 YFSETQ. V was pared by 0 bases and J by 0 bases, with 16 bases between. Here the CDR3 DNA reads TGCGCCAGCAGCTTGGCCGCCTGGAGGGGGCCCTCCTACAATGAGCAGTTCTTC. Protein sequence: CASSLAAWRGPSYNEQFF. Full variable domain (missing parts from reference TRBV5-1 and TRBJ2-1): KAGVTQTPRYLIKTRGQQVTLSCSPISGHRSVSWYQQTPGQGLQFLFEYFSETQRNKGNFPGRFSGRQFSNSRSEMNVSTLELGDSALYLCASSLAAWRGPSYNEQFFGPGTRLTVL.

The V call is TRBV5-3, the J call TRBJ1-2; D unresolved. TRBV5-3 is designated an ORF whose function remains uncertain. CDR3 length: 12 amino acids. The V gene lost 4 bases and the J gene lost 0 bases, with 4 bases spanning the gap. The CDR3 reads CARSPSNYGYTF. CDR3 DNA: TGTGCCAGAAGCCCCTCTAACTATGGCTACACCTTC.

This chain connects TRBV15 to TRBJ2-1; TRBD2 matches 8 bases. The CDR3 is made up of 16 amino acids. The germline CDR1 and CDR2 sequences are LNHNV and YYDKDF (reference sequence). Germline trimming cut 0 bases from V and 9 bases from J; bases unmatched to any gene: 10. CDR3 sequence reads: CATSRDGAGGRSEQFF. In nucleotides, the CDR3 is TGTGCCACCAGCAGAGATGGGGCGGGAGGTCGTTCTGAGCAGTTCTTC. The whole variable domain, filled in from reference TRBV15 and TRBJ2-1, reads DAMVIQNPRYQVTQFGKPVTLSCSQTLNHNVMYWYQQKSSQAPKLLFHYYDKDFNNEADTPDNFQSRRPNTSFCFLDIRSPGLGDTAMYLCATSRDGAGGRSEQFFGPGTRLTVL.

The chain is built from TRBV7-9 and TRBJ1-2, with TRBD1 as a possible D gene (5 bases). The CDR3 spans 13 residues. Trimming cost V 5 bases and J 1 base, with 8 bases left between them. From germline, CDR1 is SEHNR and CDR2 FQNEAQ (reference sequence). CDR3 bases: TGTGCCAGCAGCGCAGACAGTAACTATGGCTACACCTTC. Amino acids: CASSADSNYGYTF.

The rearrangement uses TRBV19 and TRBJ2-3; weak D call: TRBD1 (6 bases). Germline V CDR1 and CDR2: LNHDA, SQIVND (reference sequence). The CDR3 extends over 15 amino acids. Trimming took off 2 bases at V and 0 bases at J, with 9 bases between the two ends. The CDR3 nucleotides read TGTGCCAGTAGTATACAGGGGCCTAGCACAGATACGCAGTATTTT. It encodes CASSIQGPSTDTQYF.

The V and J genes are TRBV28 and TRBJ1-1, with a weak D call TRBD1 (5 bases). Germline CDR1 reads MDHEN; CDR2 reads SYDVKM. Trimming left V 6 bases short and J 4 bases short, with 18 bases between. This CDR3 is 15 amino acids long. This chain's CDR3 is CASRGIGGGPTEAFF. The CDR3 DNA reads TGTGCCAGCAGGGGGATTGGCGGGGGACCCACTGAAGCTTTCTTT.

The genes are TRBV24-1 and TRBJ1-2; 7 bases are a match to TRBD1. The CDR3 covers 15 residues. Germline V gene lookup returns CDR1 KGHDR and CDR2 SFDVKD. The V and J ends lost 4 bases and 5 bases, in that order; junction bases with no gene match: 9. CDR3 nucleotides: TGTGCCACCAGTGACCCGCGGGACAGAAGATATGGCTACACCTTC. Its translation is CATSDPRDRRYGYTF.

This clone was seen more than once but under ten times. V usage is TRBV7-3 and J usage is TRBJ1-5, with TRBD1 matching over 9 bases. The germline CDR1 and CDR2 sequences are SGHTA and FQGTGA. This CDR3 contains 13 residues. With V trimmed by 4 bases and J by 7 bases, 2 bases remained unmatched. The CDR3 region is CASSWTGEQPQHF. The CDR3 DNA sequence: TGTGCCAGCAGCTGGACAGGGGAACAGCCCCAGCATTTT.

The chain has TRBV5-6 and TRBJ1-2, with D maybe TRBD1 (5 bases). This CDR3 has 16 residues. With 0 bases removed from V and 2 bases from J, the gap between germline ends came to 14 bases. The germline V gene has CDR1 SGHDT and CDR2 YYEEEE. CDR3 residues: CASSLGAGAGNYGYTF. The CDR3 DNA reads as TGTGCCAGCAGCTTGGGGGCTGGGGCCGGCAACTATGGCTACACCTTC.

This chain links TRBV5-1 with TRBJ2-3; 10 bases agree with TRBD2. V trimming: 4 bases; J trimming: 2 bases; junction bases outside the gene matches: 7. CDR1 is SGHRS and CDR2 is YFSETQ in the germline V gene. CDR3 length: 16 residues. The CDR3 loop reads CASSRSGGPTTDTQYF. DNA of the CDR3: TGCGCCAGCAGCCGTAGCGGGGGGCCCACCACAGATACGCAGTATTTT.

This clone was counted a single time. V is TRBV27 and J is TRBJ2-1; 7 bases are shared with TRBD2. The trim removed 6 bases at V and 7 bases at J, leaving 15 bases unmatched. The CDR3 totals 16 residues. The V gene's germline CDR1 is MNHEY and CDR2 SMNVEV (reference sequence). The CDR3 loop reads CASSSVTGGGSNEQFF. As DNA, the CDR3 is TGTGCCAGCAGCTCTGTCACGGGGGGAGGTAGTAATGAGCAGTTCTTC.

This chain uses TRBV7-9 with TRBJ2-1; 7 bases are shared with TRBD2. From germline, CDR1 is SEHNR and CDR2 FQNEAQ (reference sequence). J gave up 2 bases and V 2 bases, and 6 bases lay outside the gene matches. This CDR3 has 16 amino acids. The CDR3 bases are TGTGCCAGCAGCTTATTAACGGGACTACCCTACAATGAGCAGTTCTTC. This codes for CASSLLTGLPYNEQFF.

The V and J genes are TRBV6-5 and TRBJ2-5; tentative D call: TRBD1 (7 bases). V shed 6 bases and J shed 4 bases, with 18 bases lying between them. The CDR3 has 15 amino acids. Germline V gene lookup returns CDR1 MNHEY and CDR2 SVGAGI. The CDR3 coding sequence is TGTGCCAGCAGATTATCCCCAGGGGGGTCAGAGACCCAGTACTTC. This encodes CASRLSPGGSETQYF.

This clone was observed a handful of times. The J gene is TRBJ1-1, the V gene TRBV5-1, with 8 nucleotides matching TRBD1. This CDR3 has 17 residues. Germline V CDR1 and CDR2: SGHRS, YFSETQ. J lost 1 base, V lost 4 bases, and 12 bases had no gene match. This CDR3 is CASSEGQGFPRNTEAFF. The DNA of the CDR3 is TGCGCCAGCAGCGAAGGACAGGGTTTCCCAAGGAACACTGAAGCTTTCTTT.

The V call is TRBV10-3, the J call TRBJ2-1, with 7 bases aligning to TRBD1. This CDR3 contains 11 residues. CDR1 and CDR2 (germline): ENHRY, SYGVKD. Trimming cost V 5 bases and J 8 bases; bases outside gene matches: 0. CDR3 in amino acids: CAISTGDEQFF. CDR3 DNA sequence: TGTGCCATCAGTACAGGGGATGAGCAGTTCTTC.

The chain employs TRBV7-2 and TRBJ1-3; D is ambiguous. V was clipped by 0 bases and J by 1 base, with 7 bases between them. The CDR3 covers 15 residues. The germline V gene has CDR1 SGHTA and CDR2 FQGNSA. The CDR3 protein is CASSLALSSGNTIYF. As DNA, the CDR3 is TGTGCCAGCAGCTTAGCCCTCAGTTCTGGAAACACCATATATTTT.

The gene calls are TRBV5-8 and TRBJ2-7; TRBD1 matches at 9 bases. This CDR3 region has 17 residues. Germline lookup yields CDR1 SGHTS and CDR2 YDEGEE. The V and J ends lost 4 bases and 2 bases, in that order; junction bases with no gene match: 13. CDR3 loop: CASSIPGTGRPTYEQYF. DNA of the CDR3: TGTGCCAGCAGCATACCCGGGACAGGGCGGCCAACCTACGAGCAGTACTTC.

The chain joins TRBV7-8 to TRBJ1-1; 10 positions agree with TRBD1. Germline V lookup: CDR1 SGHVS, CDR2 FQNEAQ. This CDR3 contains 14 residues. Unmatched junction bases numbered 8, after V lost 3 bases and J lost 10 bases. CDR3 sequence (DNA): TGTGCCAGCAGCTTTGGACAGGGGGGATCCGGAGCTTTCTTT. Its translation is CASSFGQGGSGAFF.

V and J are TRBV6-5 and TRBJ1-2; possibly TRBD1 for D (6 bases). Germline assignment: CDR1 MNHEY and CDR2 SVGAGI. The CDR3 covers 16 residues. V lost 0 bases to trimming and J lost 4 bases, with 15 bases between them. This CDR3 reads CASSYSGLGGGYGYTF. Written as DNA, the CDR3 is TGTGCCAGCAGTTACTCGGGGTTAGGGGGTGGCTATGGCTACACCTTC.

The chain links TRBV12-5 to TRBJ2-1; 9 positions agree with TRBD2. The germline V gene encodes CDR1 LGHNT and CDR2 FRNRAP. V dropped 4 bases and J dropped 10; count of bases not matched to a gene: 8. The CDR3 loop spans 14 amino acids. This chain's CDR3 is CASGSERGAREQFF. The CDR3 bases are TGTGCTAGTGGTTCGGAGCGGGGGGCCAGGGAGCAGTTCTTC.

The chain carries TRBV19 and TRBJ1-1; D uncertain. Between the trimmed V and J ends, which lost 4 bases and 1 base, there was a span of 13 bases. CDR3 length equals 15 residues. The germline V gene encodes CDR1 LNHDA and CDR2 SQIVND (reference sequence). CDR3: CASSNRGSSNTEAFF. The DNA of the CDR3 is TGTGCCAGTAGTAATCGAGGGAGCTCGAACACTGAAGCTTTCTTT.